This T cell receptor (beta chain) was profiled in a study of blood T cell repertoires in COVID-19 (dated by TCRdb to about 2020). General notes on the study: Collaborator samples came from the United States, Italy and Spain and covered acute and convalescent phases of COVID-19. The repertoires were released in a freely available public database meant as a resource for research on the immune response to SARS-CoV-2. The dataset comprised deeply sampled blood TCRbeta repertoires from subjects exposed to, actively infected with, or recovered from COVID-19. The samples were drawn from the first 160 participants of the ongoing ImmuneRACE study and from some 1,300 subjects provided by 6 global collaborators. HLA class I and class II types, where available, came from metadata supplied by the sample provider rather than from assay-based typing. The prospective study material was composed of cDNA or gDNA derived from T cells, B-cell-depleted T cells, or PBMCs. The sample metadata nearly always contained a de-identified subject ID, COVID-19 status, age in years and sex.

Samples from volunteer blood donors who had recovered from COVID-19 were contributed by a second Seattle source. The collaborating institutions used their own protocols to collect whole blood in K2EDTA tubes. For TCRbeta analysis, collaborators shipped samples in one of three forms: frozen whole blood, isolated PBMCs, or DNA extracted from either of those sample types. The paper's findings and limits, for the study overall: Clinical and demographic metadata were provided uncurated, with the amount varying by source and participant.

TCRbeta CDR3 regions were amplified from genomic DNA by means of the immunoSEQ Assay, a bias-controlled multiplex PCR. In the source study's methods: Within the assay, amplification of reference gene primers was used to estimate how many nucleated cells each sample contained. Sequence reads were collapsed and filtered to measure the absolute abundance of every unique TCRbeta CDR3 rearrangement. For each sample, productive Simpson clonality was calculated by taking the square root of Simpson's diversity index across productive rearrangements. Imported from immuneACCESS, the table was reduced by TCRdb to in-frame sequences with V and J called. These copies leave out some clones; in studies compared against another copy, an unresolved V gene accounts for under half, and the cause of the remainder is not known. That table furnishes V, J and clone size, whereas the DNA furnished D and trimming. The sample includes approximately 350,000 clones, with around nine tenths observed a single time. The ten largest clones add up to around 3.3% of the sample.

There are 13 amino acids in the CDR3, from cysteine to valine inclusive. Only the CDR3 portion is preserved as DNA: 39 bases, with reading frame beginning at the first base. CDR1 and CDR2 (SGHAT, FQNNGV) derive from the germline V gene. A distance of 10 bases separates the germline ends of V and J, which lose 1 base and 6 bases respectively. For this clone: What antigen it recognizes has not been identified. Base-call qualities are not available, and no considerably larger clone is one nucleotide away.

Sequenced material: peripheral blood. The sequence was collected from a woman between 18 and 30 years old who had recovered from COVID-19. The rearrangement joined TRBV11-2 to TRBJ2-7, with no confident D gene call. The CDR3 here reads CASSLVLTTEQYV. The sequence in DNA is TGTGCCAGCAGCTTAGTCCTTACAACCGAGCAGTACGTC.